This T cell receptor beta chain was captured in a study of vaccination and CD4 T cells after COVID-19. Sequence data for DNA of cultured CD4+ T cells were generated by the Oncomine TCR Beta short-read assay. TCRdb reanalysed the PCR reads using MiXCR and keeps one entry per CDR3 protein. The data show roughly 13,000 distinct CDR3 sequences, 55% to 80% seen once. Details on this clonotype: The antigen remains undetermined.

As to treatment: roughly 11-day PBMC culture with coronavirus spike peptide pools or control peptides (ViraFEST assay). V dropped 5 bases and J dropped 7 bases, with 15 bases sitting between them. CDR3 size: 14 residues. Germline V lookup: CDR1 MDHEN, CDR2 SYDVKM. This chain joins TRBV28 and TRBJ2-1; no firm D call. Sequenced sample: CD4+ T cells from blood, cultured in vitro. The source is a human donor who had recovered from COVID-19. CDR3 bases: TGTGCCAGCAGTCCCAGAGTACAAGGTAATGAGCAGTTCTTC. This codes for CASSPRVQGNEQFF.